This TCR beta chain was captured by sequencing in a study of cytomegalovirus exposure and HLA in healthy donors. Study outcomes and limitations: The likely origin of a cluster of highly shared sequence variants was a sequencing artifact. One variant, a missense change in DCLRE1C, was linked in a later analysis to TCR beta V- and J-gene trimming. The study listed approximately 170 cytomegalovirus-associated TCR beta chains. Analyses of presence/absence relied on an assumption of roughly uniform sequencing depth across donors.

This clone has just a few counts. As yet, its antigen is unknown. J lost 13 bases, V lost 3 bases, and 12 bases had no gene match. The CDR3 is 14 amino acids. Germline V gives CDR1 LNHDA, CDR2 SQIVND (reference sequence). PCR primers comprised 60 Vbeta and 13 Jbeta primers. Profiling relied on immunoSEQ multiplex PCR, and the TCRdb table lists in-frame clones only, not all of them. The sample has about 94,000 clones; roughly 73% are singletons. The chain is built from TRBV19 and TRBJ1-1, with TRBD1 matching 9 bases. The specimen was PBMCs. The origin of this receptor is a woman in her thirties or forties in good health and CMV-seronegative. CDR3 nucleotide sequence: TGTGCCAGTAGTATCCGACAGGGGGTGGGCGTTGTTTTCTTT. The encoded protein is CASSIRQGVGVVFF.